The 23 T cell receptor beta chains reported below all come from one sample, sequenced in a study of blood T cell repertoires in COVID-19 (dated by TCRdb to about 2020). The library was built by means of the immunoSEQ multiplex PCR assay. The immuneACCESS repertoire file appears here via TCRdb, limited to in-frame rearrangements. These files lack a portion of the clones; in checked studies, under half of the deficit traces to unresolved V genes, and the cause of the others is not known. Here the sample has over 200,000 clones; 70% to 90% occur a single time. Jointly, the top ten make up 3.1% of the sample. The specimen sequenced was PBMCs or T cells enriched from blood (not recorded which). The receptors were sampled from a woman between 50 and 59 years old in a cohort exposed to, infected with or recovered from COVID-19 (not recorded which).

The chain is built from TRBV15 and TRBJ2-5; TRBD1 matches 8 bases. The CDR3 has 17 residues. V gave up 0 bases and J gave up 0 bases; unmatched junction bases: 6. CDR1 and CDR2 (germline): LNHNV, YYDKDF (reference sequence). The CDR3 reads CATSRDLAGGYQETQYF. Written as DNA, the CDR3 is TGTGCCACCAGCAGAGATCTGGCAGGGGGCTACCAAGAGACCCAGTACTTC.

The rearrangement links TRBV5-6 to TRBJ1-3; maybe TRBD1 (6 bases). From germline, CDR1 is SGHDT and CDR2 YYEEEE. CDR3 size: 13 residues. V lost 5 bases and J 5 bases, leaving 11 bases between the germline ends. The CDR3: CASSRDTRNTIYF. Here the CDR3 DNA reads TGTGCCAGCAGTCGGGACACCAGAAACACCATATATTTT.

This CDR3 reads CASSESLGGLSRNTEAFF. In DNA form, the CDR3 reads TGCGCCAGCAGTGAGTCGCTAGGGGGCCTTTCGAGAAACACTGAAGCTTTCTTT. V is TRBV10-1 and J is TRBJ1-1; 7 nucleotides match TRBD1. CDR1 and CDR2 (germline): WNHNN, SYGVQD (reference sequence). CDR3 length: 18 amino acids. J was trimmed by 2 bases and V by 0 bases; bases with no gene match: 12.

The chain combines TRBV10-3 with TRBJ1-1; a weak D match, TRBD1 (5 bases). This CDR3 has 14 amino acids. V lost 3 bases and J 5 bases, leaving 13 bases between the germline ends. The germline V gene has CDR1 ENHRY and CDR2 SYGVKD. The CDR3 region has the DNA TGTGCCATCAGTGACCGGGGCGGGGGAACTGAAGCTTTCTTT. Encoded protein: CAISDRGGGTEAFF.

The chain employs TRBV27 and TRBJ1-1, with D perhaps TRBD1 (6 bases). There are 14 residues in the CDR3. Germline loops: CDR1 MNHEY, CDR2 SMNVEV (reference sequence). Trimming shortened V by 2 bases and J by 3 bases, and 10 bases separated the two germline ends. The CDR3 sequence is CASSLKGGDTEAFF. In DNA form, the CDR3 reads TGTGCCAGCAGTTTAAAGGGGGGGGACACTGAAGCTTTCTTT.

CDR3 sequence: CASSYLGQSEAFF. As DNA, the CDR3 is TGTGCCAGCAGTTACTTGGGACAGAGTGAAGCTTTCTTT. The chain couples TRBV6-2 or TRBV6-3 to TRBJ1-1; 7 bases match TRBD1. Trimming cost V 1 base and J 7 bases; bases outside gene matches: 3. CDR3 length: 13 amino acids. Germline lookup yields CDR1 MNHEY and CDR2 SVGEGT.

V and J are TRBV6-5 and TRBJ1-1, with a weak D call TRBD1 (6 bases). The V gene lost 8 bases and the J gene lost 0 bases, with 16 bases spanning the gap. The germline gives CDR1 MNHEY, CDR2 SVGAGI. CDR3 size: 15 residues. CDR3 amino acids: CASRPRGTLNTEAFF. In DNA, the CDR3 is TGTGCCAGCCGTCCCAGGGGAACCCTGAACACTGAAGCTTTCTTT.

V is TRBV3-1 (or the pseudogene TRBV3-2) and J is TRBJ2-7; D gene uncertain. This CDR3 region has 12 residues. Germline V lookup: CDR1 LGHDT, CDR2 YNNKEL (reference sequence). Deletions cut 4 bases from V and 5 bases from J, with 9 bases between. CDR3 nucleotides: TGTGCCAGCAGCCGCCCCCAGGACGAGCAGTACTTC. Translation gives CASSRPQDEQYF.

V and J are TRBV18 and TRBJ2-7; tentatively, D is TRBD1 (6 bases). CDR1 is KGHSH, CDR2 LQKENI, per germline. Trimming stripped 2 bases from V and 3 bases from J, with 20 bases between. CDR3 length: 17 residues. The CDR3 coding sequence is TGTGCCAGCTCACCAGACACAGGGCGCCGGTCCCTCTACGAGCAGTACTTC. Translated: CASSPDTGRRSLYEQYF.

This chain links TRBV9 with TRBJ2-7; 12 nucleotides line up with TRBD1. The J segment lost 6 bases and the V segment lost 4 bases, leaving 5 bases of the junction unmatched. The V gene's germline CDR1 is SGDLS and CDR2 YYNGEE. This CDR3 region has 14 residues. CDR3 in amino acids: CASSSGTGGSEQYF. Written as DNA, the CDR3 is TGTGCCAGCAGCTCAGGGACAGGGGGCTCCGAGCAGTACTTC.

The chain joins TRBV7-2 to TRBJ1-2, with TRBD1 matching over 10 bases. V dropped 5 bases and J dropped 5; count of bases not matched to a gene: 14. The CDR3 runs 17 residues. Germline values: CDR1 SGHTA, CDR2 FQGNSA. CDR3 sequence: CASSLRAGTGDEYGYTF. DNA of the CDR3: TGTGCCAGCAGCCTACGAGCCGGGACAGGGGATGAATATGGCTACACCTTC.

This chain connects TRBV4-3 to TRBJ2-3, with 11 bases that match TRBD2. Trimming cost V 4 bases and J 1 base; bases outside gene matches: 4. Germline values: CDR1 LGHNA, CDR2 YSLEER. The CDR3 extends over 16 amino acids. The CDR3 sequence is CASSPQTSGGTDTQYF. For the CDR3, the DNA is TGCGCCAGCAGCCCCCAGACTAGCGGGGGCACAGATACGCAGTATTTT.

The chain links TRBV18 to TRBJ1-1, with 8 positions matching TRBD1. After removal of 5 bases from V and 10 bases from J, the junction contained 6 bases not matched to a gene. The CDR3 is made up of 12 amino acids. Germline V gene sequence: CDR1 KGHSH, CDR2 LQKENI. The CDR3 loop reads CASSSTDRGAFF. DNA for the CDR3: TGTGCCAGCTCATCCACAGACAGGGGAGCTTTCTTT.

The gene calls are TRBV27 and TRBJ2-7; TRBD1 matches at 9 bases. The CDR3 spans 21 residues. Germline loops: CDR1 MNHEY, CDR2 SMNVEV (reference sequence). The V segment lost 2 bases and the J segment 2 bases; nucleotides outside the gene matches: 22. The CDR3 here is CASSLIGRVGTQRQGAYEQYF. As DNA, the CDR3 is TGTGCCAGCAGTTTAATCGGCAGGGTGGGTACACAGAGACAGGGGGCCTACGAGCAGTACTTC.

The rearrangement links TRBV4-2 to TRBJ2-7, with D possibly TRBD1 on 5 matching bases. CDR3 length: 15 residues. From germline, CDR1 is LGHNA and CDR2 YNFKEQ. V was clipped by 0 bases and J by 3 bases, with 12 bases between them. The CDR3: CASSQDRAGFYEQYF. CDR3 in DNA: TGTGCCAGCAGCCAAGATCGGGCAGGGTTCTACGAGCAGTACTTC.

This CDR3 is CASSPQTGDVGEQYF. The CDR3 DNA reads as TGTGCCAGCTCACCACAGACAGGGGATGTGGGCGAGCAGTACTTC. The V call is TRBV18, the J call TRBJ2-7; 8 positions agree with TRBD1. CDR1 is KGHSH and CDR2 is LQKENI in the germline V gene. The CDR3 covers 15 residues. V shed 1 base, J shed 6 bases, and the junction held 8 bases outside the gene matches.

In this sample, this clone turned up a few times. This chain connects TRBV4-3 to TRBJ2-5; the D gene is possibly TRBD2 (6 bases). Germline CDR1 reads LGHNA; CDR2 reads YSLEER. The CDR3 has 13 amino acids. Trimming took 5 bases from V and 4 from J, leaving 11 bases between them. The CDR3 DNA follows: TGCGCCAGCAGCTCCGGGAGAAGAGAGACCCAGTACTTC. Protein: CASSSGRRETQYF.

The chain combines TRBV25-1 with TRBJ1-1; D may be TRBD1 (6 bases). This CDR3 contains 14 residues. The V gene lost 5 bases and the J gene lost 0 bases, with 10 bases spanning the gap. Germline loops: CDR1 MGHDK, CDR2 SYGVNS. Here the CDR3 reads CASSPDRLNTEAFF. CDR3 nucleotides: TGTGCCAGCAGTCCCGACAGGTTGAACACTGAAGCTTTCTTT.

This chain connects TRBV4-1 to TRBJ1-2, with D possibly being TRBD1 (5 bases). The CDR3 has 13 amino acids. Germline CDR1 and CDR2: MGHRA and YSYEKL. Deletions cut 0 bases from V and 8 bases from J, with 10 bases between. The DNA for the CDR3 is TGCGCCAGCAGCCAAGAAGGGGTGCGGGGCTACACCTTC. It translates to CASSQEGVRGYTF.

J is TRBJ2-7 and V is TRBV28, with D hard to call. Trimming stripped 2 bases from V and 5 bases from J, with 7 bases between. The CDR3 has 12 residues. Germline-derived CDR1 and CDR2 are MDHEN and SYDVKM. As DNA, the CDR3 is TGTGCCAGCAGTTTAACCCTAAACGAGCAGTACTTC. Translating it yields CASSLTLNEQYF.

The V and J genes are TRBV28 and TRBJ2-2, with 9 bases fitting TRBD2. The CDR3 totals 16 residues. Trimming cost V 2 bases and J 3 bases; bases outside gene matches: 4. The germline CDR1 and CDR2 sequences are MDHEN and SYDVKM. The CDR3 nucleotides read TGTGCCAGCAGTTTAGTAGCGGGGGCGGACACCGGGGAGCTGTTTTTT. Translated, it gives CASSLVAGADTGELFF.

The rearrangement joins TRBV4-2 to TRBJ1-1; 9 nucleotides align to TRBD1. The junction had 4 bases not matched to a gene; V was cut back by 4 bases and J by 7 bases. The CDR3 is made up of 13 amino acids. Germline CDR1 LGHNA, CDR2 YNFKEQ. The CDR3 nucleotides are TGTGCCAGCAGCCTGGACAGGGGTGGTGAAGCTTTCTTT. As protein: CASSLDRGGEAFF.

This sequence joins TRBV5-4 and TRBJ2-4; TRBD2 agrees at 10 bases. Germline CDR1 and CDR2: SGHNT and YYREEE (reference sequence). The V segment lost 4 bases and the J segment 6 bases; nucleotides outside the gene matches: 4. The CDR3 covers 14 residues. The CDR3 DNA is TGTGCCAGCAGCATTCTAGCGGGGGTAAACATTCAGTACTTC. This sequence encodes CASSILAGVNIQYF.